Listed below are T cell receptor beta chains from one sample, sequenced in a study of blood T cell repertoires in COVID-19. Here immunoSEQ multiplex PCR was the method, and the copy in TCRdb shows in-frame clones only, minus some. In the table there are 300,000 to 450,000 clones, about 90% of which are singletons. The sequenced material came from peripheral blood. These receptors were taken from a young woman with COVID-19, enrolled during active disease. Both conserved end residues are part of each CDR3. D genes are given only for firm matches. Where a row states a size, it is once, few, many or the class of an expanded clone; other rows omit it.

D	size	V	J	CDR3	DNA
-	-	TRBV14	TRBJ2-5	CASSLLSYETQYF	TGTGCCAGCAGCCTTCTGTCCTATGAGACCCAGTACTTC
-	-	TRBV7-2	TRBJ1-4	CASSQEGRGYEKLFF	TGTGCCAGCAGCCAGGAGGGGCGCGGCTACGAAAAACTGTTTTTT
TRBD2	-	TRBV7-6	TRBJ2-3	CASSYSPSGSIDTQYF	TGTGCCAGCAGCTACTCCCCTAGCGGGAGTATTGATACGCAGTATTTT
-	-	TRBV30	TRBJ1-1	CAWSGGTTEAFF	TGTGCCTGGAGCGGGGGGACCACTGAAGCTTTCTTT
-	-	TRBV30	TRBJ1-2	CAWSPAREGGYTF	TGTGCCTGGAGTCCTGCCCGAGAGGGTGGCTACACCTTC
-	-	TRBV5-6	TRBJ2-7	CASSLIVGQSVF	TGTGCCAGCAGCTTAATTGTGGGACAATCGGTCTTC
TRBD2	-	TRBV28	TRBJ2-1	CASSSWTSESYNEQFF	TGTGCCAGCAGTTCATGGACTAGCGAGTCCTACAATGAGCAGTTCTTC
-	-	TRBV27	TRBJ2-2	CASSLLGRTGELFF	TGTGCCAGCAGCCTACTTGGTCGGACCGGGGAGCTGTTTTTT
-	-	TRBV6-4	TRBJ2-7	CASSENEGAYEQYF	TGTGCCAGCAGTGAAAATGAAGGGGCCTACGAGCAGTACTTC
-	-	TRBV6-5	TRBJ2-2	CAMRGGQETTGELFF	TGTGCCATGCGGGGGGGACAGGAGACCACCGGGGAGCTGTTTTTT
-	-	TRBV24-1	TRBJ2-1	CATKRTISYNEQFF	TGTGCCACCAAGCGGACGATCTCCTACAATGAGCAGTTCTTC
-	-	TRBV6-2/TRBV6-3	TRBJ2-4	CASSYSPSGLAKNIQYF	TGTGCCAGCAGTTACTCCCCCAGCGGGTTAGCCAAAAACATTCAGTACTTC
TRBD1	-	TRBV6-1	TRBJ1-5	CASSDRTGGGYESNQPQHF	TGTGCCAGCAGTGATCGGACAGGAGGGGGTTATGAGAGCAATCAGCCCCAGCATTTT
TRBD2	-	TRBV7-2	TRBJ2-1	CASSDPAPGLVGGEQFF	TGTGCCAGCAGCGATCCCGCCCCGGGACTAGTGGGAGGTGAGCAGTTCTTC
TRBD2	few	TRBV19	TRBJ2-3	CASTETRTSGSSTDTQYF	TGTGCCAGTACGGAGACAAGGACTAGCGGGTCTAGCACAGATACGCAGTATTTT